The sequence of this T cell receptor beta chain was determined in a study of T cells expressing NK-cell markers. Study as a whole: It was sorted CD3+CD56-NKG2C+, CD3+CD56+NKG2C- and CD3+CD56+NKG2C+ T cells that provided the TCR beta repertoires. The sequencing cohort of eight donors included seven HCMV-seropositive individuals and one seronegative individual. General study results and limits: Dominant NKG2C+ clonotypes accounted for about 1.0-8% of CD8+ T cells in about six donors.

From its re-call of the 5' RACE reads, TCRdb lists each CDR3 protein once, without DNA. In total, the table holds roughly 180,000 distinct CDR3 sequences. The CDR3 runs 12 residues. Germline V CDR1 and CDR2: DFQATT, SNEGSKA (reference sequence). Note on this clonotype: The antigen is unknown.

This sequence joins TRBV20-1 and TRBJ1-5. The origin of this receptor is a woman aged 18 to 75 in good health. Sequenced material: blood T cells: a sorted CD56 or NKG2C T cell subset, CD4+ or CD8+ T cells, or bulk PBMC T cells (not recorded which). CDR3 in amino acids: CALGGSNQPQHF.